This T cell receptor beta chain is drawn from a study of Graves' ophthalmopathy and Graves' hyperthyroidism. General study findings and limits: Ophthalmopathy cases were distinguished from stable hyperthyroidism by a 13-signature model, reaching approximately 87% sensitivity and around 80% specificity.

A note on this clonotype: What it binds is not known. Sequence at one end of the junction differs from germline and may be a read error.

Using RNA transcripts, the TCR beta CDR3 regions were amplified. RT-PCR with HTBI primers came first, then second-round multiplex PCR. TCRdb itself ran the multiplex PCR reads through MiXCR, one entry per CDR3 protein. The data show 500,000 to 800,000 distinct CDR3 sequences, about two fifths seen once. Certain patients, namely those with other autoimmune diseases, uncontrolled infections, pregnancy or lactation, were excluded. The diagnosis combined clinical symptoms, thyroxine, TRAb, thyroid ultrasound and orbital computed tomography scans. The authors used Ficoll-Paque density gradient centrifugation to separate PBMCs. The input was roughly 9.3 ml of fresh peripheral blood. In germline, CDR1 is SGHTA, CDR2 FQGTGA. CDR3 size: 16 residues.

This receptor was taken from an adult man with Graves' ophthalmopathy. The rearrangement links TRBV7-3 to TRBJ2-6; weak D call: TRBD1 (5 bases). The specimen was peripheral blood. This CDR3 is CASRPLGQAGANVPTF. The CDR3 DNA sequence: TGTGCCAGTAGACCCCTCGGACAAGCTGGGGCCAACGTCCCGACTTTC.